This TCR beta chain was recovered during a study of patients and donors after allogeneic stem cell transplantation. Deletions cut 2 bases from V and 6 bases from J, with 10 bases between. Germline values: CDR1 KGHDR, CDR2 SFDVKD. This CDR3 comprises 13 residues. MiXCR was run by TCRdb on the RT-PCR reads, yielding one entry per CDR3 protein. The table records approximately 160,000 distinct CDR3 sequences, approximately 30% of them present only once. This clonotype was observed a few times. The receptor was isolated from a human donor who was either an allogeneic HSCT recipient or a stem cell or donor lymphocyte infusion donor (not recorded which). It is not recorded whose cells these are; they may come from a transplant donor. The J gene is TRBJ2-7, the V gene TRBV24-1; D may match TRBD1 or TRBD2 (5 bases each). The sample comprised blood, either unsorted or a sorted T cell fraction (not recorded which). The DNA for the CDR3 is TGTGCCACCAGTGATTCCCCCGGGACCGAGCAGTACTTC. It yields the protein CATSDSPGTEQYF.